One and the same sample provided the 24 T cell receptor beta chains below, sequenced in a study of blood T cell repertoires in COVID-19. Some clones are missing from TCRdb's copy, which holds only in-frame ones; the method was immunoSEQ multiplex PCR. The top ten clones hold about 4.5% of a sample with about 250,000 clones, 82% of them seen once. Sequenced: peripheral blood. The receptors were sampled from a woman in her sixties or seventies with acute or convalescent COVID-19.

This clone was counted once. The V call is TRBV11-3, the J call TRBJ2-1, with D possibly TRBD2 on 5 matching bases. CDR1 and CDR2 (germline): SGHNT, YENEEA. This CDR3 has 12 amino acids. Trimming left V 0 bases short and J 16 bases short, with 13 bases between. The CDR3 loop is CASSLEVGEPFF. CDR3 sequence (DNA): TGTGCCAGCAGCTTAGAAGTTGGGGAGCCCTTCTTC.

The V and J genes are TRBV4-2 and TRBJ1-1; 11 bases fit TRBD1. This CDR3 is built from 15 residues. With V trimmed by 5 bases and J by 4 bases, 6 bases remained unmatched. Per the germline V gene, CDR1 is LGHNA and CDR2 is YNFKEQ. The CDR3 protein is CASSKGTGGTTEAFF. Here the CDR3 DNA reads TGTGCCAGCAGCAAAGGGACAGGGGGGACCACTGAAGCTTTCTTT.

This chain joins TRBV28 and TRBJ2-2; tentatively, D is TRBD1 (5 bases). The CDR3 runs to 15 residues. CDR1 and CDR2 from the germline V gene are MDHEN and SYDVKM. Trimming took off 6 bases at V and 1 base at J, with 12 bases between the two ends. CDR3 sequence reads: CASRPDRRNTGELFF. In DNA, the CDR3 is TGTGCCAGCAGGCCAGACAGACGGAACACCGGGGAGCTGTTTTTT.

The rearrangement links TRBV5-8 to TRBJ1-2; maybe TRBD1 (5 bases). The CDR3 has 12 residues. Per the germline V gene, CDR1 is SGHTS and CDR2 is YDEGEE. V was shortened by 4 bases and J by 4 bases, with 8 bases between the two germline ends. DNA of the CDR3: TGTGCCAGCAGCCTCGGGGGCTATGGCTACACCTTC. Its protein product is CASSLGGYGYTF.

The rearrangement uses TRBV9 and TRBJ2-7; 10 nucleotides agree with TRBD1. Germline V gene sequence: CDR1 SGDLS, CDR2 YYNGEE. This CDR3 spans 16 amino acids. V lost 4 bases to trimming and J lost 3 bases; unmatched junction nucleotides: 10. This CDR3 is CASSLRQGAMVYEQYF. In nucleotides, the CDR3 is TGTGCCAGCAGCCTCAGACAGGGGGCGATGGTCTACGAGCAGTACTTC.

Only a few counts were recorded for this clone. This chain links TRBV19 with TRBJ1-5; D call uncertain. The CDR3 is 15 amino acids. With 7 bases removed from V and 0 bases from J, the gap between germline ends came to 13 bases. In germline, CDR1 is LNHDA, CDR2 SQIVND (reference sequence). The CDR3 coding sequence is TGTGCCAGTACCGATCTACTATTTAGCAATCAGCCCCAGCATTTT. Its protein is CASTDLLFSNQPQHF.

The rearrangement joins TRBV5-6 to TRBJ2-5, with TRBD2 identical over 9 bases. Germline loops: CDR1 SGHDT, CDR2 YYEEEE. CDR3 size: 14 residues. With V trimmed by 3 bases and J by 2 bases, 2 bases remained unmatched. The CDR3 bases are TGTGCCAGCAGCTGGGGACTAGCTCAAGAGACCCAGTACTTC. It codes for CASSWGLAQETQYF.

Points on this clone: The sample contains more than one DNA sequence encoding this CDR3. The genes are TRBV3-1 (or the pseudogene TRBV3-2) and TRBJ1-2; the match to TRBD1 covers 8 bases. CDR3 length: 14 residues. Germline V CDR1 and CDR2: LGHDT, YNNKEL (reference sequence). V lost 4 bases and J lost 4; bases outside the gene matches: 5. CDR3 region: CASSRPGQAYGYTF. In nucleotides, the CDR3 is TGTGCCAGCAGCCGGCCGGGACAGGCCTATGGCTACACCTTC.

This chain connects TRBV4-3 to TRBJ1-5, with D unresolved. Trimming removed 1 base at V and 7 bases at J, with 8 bases between. The germline V gene has CDR1 LGHNA and CDR2 YSLEER. CDR3 size: 13 residues. The CDR3 is CASSQGLWQPQHF. For the CDR3, the DNA is TGCGCCAGCAGCCAAGGGCTTTGGCAGCCCCAGCATTTT.

The CDR3 bases are TGTGCCAGCAGCCAAGACTTCAGACAATCCTACGAGCAGTACTTC. Translation gives CASSQDFRQSYEQYF. The chain has TRBV4-2 and TRBJ2-7; D unclear. CDR3 length: 15 amino acids. CDR1 LGHNA and CDR2 YNFKEQ come from the germline V gene. The V end lost 0 bases, the J end lost 1 base, and 10 bases lay between the germline ends.

This rearrangement joins TRBV2 to TRBJ1-2, with 8 bases matching TRBD1. Germline V CDR1 and CDR2: SNHLY, FYNNEI. The CDR3 spans 15 residues. V trimming: 3 bases; J trimming: 5 bases; junction bases outside the gene matches: 8. This CDR3 is CASSDRGLVRYGYTF. CDR3 in DNA: TGTGCCAGCAGTGACAGGGGGCTAGTTAGATATGGCTACACCTTC.

The chain couples TRBV5-1 to TRBJ2-5, with 7 bases identical to TRBD2. This CDR3 spans 13 amino acids. Unmatched junction bases numbered 2, after V lost 4 bases and J lost 2 bases. The germline V gene encodes CDR1 SGHRS and CDR2 YFSETQ. The CDR3: CASSVGLQETQYF. The CDR3 nucleotides read TGCGCCAGCAGCGTGGGACTACAAGAGACCCAGTACTTC.

This clone is a singleton in its sample. The chain combines TRBV27 with TRBJ1-6; tentative D call: TRBD1 (5 bases). The CDR3 covers 15 residues. The V gene's germline CDR1 is MNHEY and CDR2 SMNVEV (reference sequence). V gave up 6 bases and J gave up 2 bases, with 11 bases separating them. CDR3 nucleotides: TGTGCCAGCAGCCCATCAGGGACCTATAATTCACCCCTCCACTTT. This gives the protein CASSPSGTYNSPLHF.

The rearrangement links TRBV5-5 to TRBJ2-7; perhaps TRBD2 as D (6 bases). Trimming shortened V by 0 bases and J by 2 bases, and 12 bases separated the two germline ends. In germline, CDR1 is SGHKS, CDR2 YYEKEE (reference sequence). The length of the CDR3 is 15 residues. The CDR3 DNA reads TGTGCCAGCAGCTTGGCCGGGACGGGGGCCTACGAGCAGTACTTC. Translation gives CASSLAGTGAYEQYF.

The CDR3 bases are TGTGCCAGCAGCACCCGGCAGGCGGGAAACACTGAAGCTTTCTTT. This encodes CASSTRQAGNTEAFF. The rearrangement links TRBV7-8 to TRBJ1-1; D unresolved. There are 15 residues in the CDR3. Trimming removed 5 bases at V and 2 bases at J, with 15 bases between. Germline-derived CDR1 and CDR2 are SGHVS and FQNEAQ. Together with reference TRBV7-8 and TRBJ1-1, the CDR3 gives the full variable domain: GAGVSQSPRYKVAKRGQDVALRCDPISGHVSLFWYQQALGQGPEFLTYFQNEAQLDKSGLPSDRFFAERPEGSVSTLKIQRTQQEDSAVYLCASSTRQAGNTEAFFGQGTRLTVV.

This chain uses TRBV7-2 with TRBJ1-1; D is undetermined. The CDR3 has 13 residues. CDR1 and CDR2 from the germline V gene are SGHTA and FQGNSA. V gave up 2 bases and J gave up 3 bases, with 7 bases separating them. The CDR3 coding sequence is TGTGCCAGCAGCTTATCGAGGGACACTGAAGCTTTCTTT. It translates to CASSLSRDTEAFF.

The chain recombines TRBV5-5 with TRBJ1-4, with D maybe TRBD1 (5 bases). The CDR3 length is 17 residues. Germline V gene lookup returns CDR1 SGHKS and CDR2 YYEKEE (reference sequence). The ends were cut back, 2 bases at V and 8 bases at J, with 22 bases in the middle. The CDR3 sequence is CASSLRFEGRGREKLFF. In DNA form, the CDR3 reads TGTGCCAGCAGCTTACGCTTCGAGGGGCGGGGTAGAGAAAAACTGTTTTTT.

The V gene is TRBV7-9, the J gene TRBJ2-3; TRBD2 matches 9 bases. CDR3 length: 17 residues. J was trimmed by 1 base and V by 1 base; bases with no gene match: 6. Per the germline V gene, CDR1 is SEHNR and CDR2 is FQNEAQ (reference sequence). The CDR3, as DNA: TGTGCCAGCAGCTTAGGAAGTGCTAGCGGGGGCACAGATACGCAGTATTTT. Translating it yields CASSLGSASGGTDTQYF.

This rearrangement joins TRBV18 to TRBJ1-1; TRBD1 might be the D (5 bases). The germline V gene encodes CDR1 KGHSH and CDR2 LQKENI. Between the trimmed V and J ends, which lost 3 bases and 11 bases, there was a span of 13 bases. The CDR3 extends over 12 amino acids. DNA for the CDR3: TGTGCCAGCTCACCCCCCGCAGGGCAGGCTTTCTTT. Translated: CASSPPAGQAFF.

V and J are TRBV24-1 and TRBJ1-2, with a possible D match to TRBD1 (6 bases). V lost 4 bases and J lost 8, with 19 bases in between. Germline loops: CDR1 KGHDR, CDR2 SFDVKD. The CDR3 is made up of 15 amino acids. In DNA form, the CDR3 reads TGTGCCACCAGTGACCAGGGACAACCCAATAGCGGCTACACCTTC. Amino acid sequence: CATSDQGQPNSGYTF.

This clone was observed many times. V usage is TRBV12-3 or TRBV12-4 and J usage is TRBJ1-2; a weak D match, TRBD1 (6 bases). CDR3 length: 12 amino acids. With 6 bases removed from V and 7 bases from J, the gap between germline ends came to 12 bases. In DNA, the CDR3 is TGTGCCAGCAGAACACAGGGTTCTGGCTACACCTTC. Amino acid sequence: CASRTQGSGYTF.

The rearrangement uses TRBV24-1 and TRBJ2-1, with 11 bases matching TRBD2. The germline CDR1 and CDR2 sequences are KGHDR and SFDVKD. This CDR3 has 18 residues. V shed 1 base and J 1 base; nucleotides not matched to a gene: 5. CDR3: CATSDLQTSGDSYNEQFF. CDR3 nucleotides: TGTGCCACCAGTGATTTACAGACTAGCGGGGATTCCTACAATGAGCAGTTCTTC.

This clone has a single count. The genes are TRBV5-1 and TRBJ2-7; a weak D match, TRBD2 (6 bases). This CDR3 is built from 14 residues. Germline V CDR1 and CDR2: SGHRS, YFSETQ. The germline V and J ends were trimmed by 0 bases and 6 bases, with 13 bases remaining between them. The CDR3 coding sequence is TGCGCCAGCAGCTTGGCACTAGCTCCGGGCGAGCAGTACTTC. This codes for CASSLALAPGEQYF.

In its sample, this clone was seen a few times. The J gene is TRBJ1-1, the V gene TRBV14; the D gene is possibly TRBD1 (5 bases). This CDR3 has 17 residues. Trimming left V 4 bases short and J 2 bases short, with 20 bases between. Germline loops: CDR1 SGHDN, CDR2 FVKESK. The CDR3 is CASSLSYSRVANTEAFF. The CDR3, as DNA: TGTGCCAGCAGCCTAAGCTATTCCAGGGTGGCCAACACTGAAGCTTTCTTT.